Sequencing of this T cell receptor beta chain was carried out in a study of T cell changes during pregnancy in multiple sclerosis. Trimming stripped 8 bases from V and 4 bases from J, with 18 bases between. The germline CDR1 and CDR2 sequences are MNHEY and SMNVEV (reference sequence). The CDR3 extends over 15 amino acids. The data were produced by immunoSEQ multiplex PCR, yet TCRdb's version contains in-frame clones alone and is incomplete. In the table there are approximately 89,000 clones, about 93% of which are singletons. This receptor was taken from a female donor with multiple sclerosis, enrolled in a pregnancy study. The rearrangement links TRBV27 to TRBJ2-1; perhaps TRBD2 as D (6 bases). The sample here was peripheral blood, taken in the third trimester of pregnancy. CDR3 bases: TGTGCCAGCTCCACCCCGAGAGGAGGGTACAATGAGCAGTTCTTC. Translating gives CASSTPRGGYNEQFF.